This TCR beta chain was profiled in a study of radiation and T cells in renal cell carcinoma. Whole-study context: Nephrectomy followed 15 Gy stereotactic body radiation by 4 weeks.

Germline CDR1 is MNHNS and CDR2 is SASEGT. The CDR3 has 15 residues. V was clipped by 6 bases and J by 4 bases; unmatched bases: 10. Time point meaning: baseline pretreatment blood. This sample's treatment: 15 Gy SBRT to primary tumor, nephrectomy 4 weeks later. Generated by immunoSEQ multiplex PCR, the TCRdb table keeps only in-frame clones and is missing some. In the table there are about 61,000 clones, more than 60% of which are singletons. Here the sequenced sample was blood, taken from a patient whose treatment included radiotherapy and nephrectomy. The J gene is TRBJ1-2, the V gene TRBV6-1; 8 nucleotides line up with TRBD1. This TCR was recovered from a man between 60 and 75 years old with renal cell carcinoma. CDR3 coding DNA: TGTGCCAGCAGCATCGGGACAGGTTCGAGCTATGGCTACACCTTC. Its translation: CASSIGTGSSYGYTF.